This entry concerns a single TCR beta chain. As yet, its antigen is unknown. How the authors handled the data: In the immunoSEQ data, sequences were junction-only and lacked quality scores, so filtering differed. The assay was immunoSEQ multiplex PCR, and TCRdb's table has in-frame clones only and misses some. That table is the source of V, J and clone size, and D and trimming were worked out from the DNA. The sample lists approximately 720,000 clones; about 92% were seen once. Naive CD8 cells, CD45RO-negative and positively selected for CCR7, excluded terminally differentiated effector memory CD45RA+ cells. The donors were all Caucasian adults (living in Nashville, Tennessee). Germline CDR1 reads MNHNY; CDR2 reads SVGAGI (reference sequence). This CDR3 comprises 13 residues. V lost 7 bases to trimming and J lost 2 bases, with 12 bases between them. These data come from a study of shared clonotypes between healthy human individuals.

Points from the study as a whole: Generation probabilities of non-shared clonotypes were lower (relative to those shared by all four donors). Approximately 5% was the fraction of naive CD4 clonotypes found shared across a few donors.

This clonotype originated in a man aged 25 to 40 in good health. The specimen sequenced was naive CD8+ T cells sorted from blood. The chain uses TRBV6-6 and TRBJ2-7; no clear D gene. The CDR3 here is CASTQGPTYEQYF. CDR3 bases: TGTGCCAGCACCCAAGGTCCGACCTACGAGCAGTACTTC.